The 12 T cell receptor beta chains below come from one sample, sequenced in a study of CD8 T cells in ankylosing spondylitis. Antigens for these TCRs are unknown. Findings and limits, study-wide: What appeared characteristic of ankylosing spondylitis blood was a TCR beta motif of about eight highly homologous variants.

TCRdb reprocessed the 5' RACE reads via MiXCR and lists one record per CDR3 protein. The sample has just under 550,000 distinct CDR3 sequences; roughly 12% are singletons. The specimen was blood, either unsorted or a sorted T cell fraction (not recorded which). These receptors were taken from a male donor with ankylosing spondylitis.

The rearrangement uses TRBV7-6 and TRBJ2-3; 11 bases line up with TRBD2. Germline V CDR1 and CDR2: SGHVS, FNYEAQ. V lost 1 base to trimming and J lost 12 bases; unmatched junction nucleotides: 9. The CDR3 has 15 residues. CDR3 bases: TGTGCCAGCAGCTTAGTAGGGACTAGCGGCGAGACACAGTATTTT. It translates to CASSLVGTSGETQYF.

The rearrangement links TRBV12-3 or TRBV12-4 to TRBJ1-2; D gene uncertain. Trimming left V 5 bases short and J 8 bases short, with 15 bases between. The CDR3 sequence is 13 residues long. The CDR3 coding sequence is TGTGCCAGCAGTCCTCGCCGGGGTTTGGGCTACACCTTC. It specifies CASSPRRGLGYTF.

This clonotype was counted a few times. The rearrangement joins TRBV24-1 to TRBJ2-5; 8 bases are shared with TRBD2. CDR3 length equals 17 residues. Looked up from germline, CDR1 is KGHDR and CDR2 is SFDVKD. V trimming: 6 bases; J trimming: 3 bases; junction bases outside the gene matches: 14. CDR3 in DNA: TGTGCCACCAGTAGTCCCTACCGGGGAGCGGGAGAAGAGACCCAGTACTTC. Protein sequence: CATSSPYRGAGEETQYF.

This sequence joins TRBV20-1 and TRBJ2-5; 10 bases fit TRBD2. In germline, CDR1 is DFQATT, CDR2 SNEGSKA (reference sequence). CDR3 size: 14 residues. The trim removed 1 base at V and 4 bases at J, leaving 3 bases unmatched. DNA of the CDR3: TGCAGTGCTAGAGTTCTAGCGGGAGTAGAGACCCAGTACTTC. It encodes CSARVLAGVETQYF.

This clonotype has a count of ten or more. The chain links TRBV3-1 to TRBJ2-7, with D unresolved. V was pared by 4 bases and J by 6 bases, with 10 bases between. Germline V CDR1 and CDR2: LGHDT, YNNKEL (reference sequence). The CDR3 is 12 amino acids. CDR3 amino acids: CASSPFDSEQYF. For the CDR3, the DNA is TGTGCCAGCAGCCCGTTCGACTCCGAGCAGTACTTC.

The chain combines TRBV7-9 with TRBJ1-1; D is unclear. The germline CDR1 and CDR2 sequences are SEHNR and FQNEAQ (reference sequence). The germline V and J ends were trimmed by 5 bases and 0 bases, with 7 bases remaining between them. CDR3 length: 13 residues. In DNA form, the CDR3 reads TGTGCCAGCAGCCTAATGTTGAACACTGAAGCTTTCTTT. Protein product: CASSLMLNTEAFF.

The table lists this clonotype with a few counts. The genes are TRBV27 and TRBJ2-7, with a possible D match to TRBD1 (5 bases). Germline V gives CDR1 MNHEY, CDR2 SMNVEV (reference sequence). The CDR3 covers 14 residues. Trimming shortened V by 1 base and J by 0 bases, and 7 bases separated the two germline ends. In DNA form, the CDR3 reads TGTGCCAGCAGTTTATATACAGGCTCCTACGAGCAGTACTTC. It encodes CASSLYTGSYEQYF.

Points on this clonotype: A much larger clone lies a single base off, so this may be a read error. V usage is TRBV20-1 and J usage is TRBJ2-3; 14 positions match TRBD2. The germline V gene has CDR1 DFQATT and CDR2 SNEGSKA (reference sequence). This CDR3 spans 17 amino acids. CDR3 bases: TGCAGTTCTAGAGGGACTAGCGGGAGCCCTACCACAGATACGCAGTATTTT. Translated: CSSRGTSGSPTTDTQYF.

The genes are TRBV10-3 and TRBJ2-7, with 7 nucleotides matching TRBD1. V was pared by 8 bases and J by 3 bases, with 7 bases of the junction left unmatched. The germline V gene encodes CDR1 ENHRY and CDR2 SYGVKD. The CDR3 loop spans 13 amino acids. The CDR3 loop is CAIAGTENYEQYF. The CDR3 DNA sequence: TGTGCCATCGCCGGGACAGAAAACTACGAGCAGTACTTC.

The chain recombines TRBV10-3 with TRBJ2-3; 7 bases align to TRBD2. Germline trimming cut 9 bases from V and 5 bases from J; bases unmatched to any gene: 8. Per the germline V gene, CDR1 is ENHRY and CDR2 is SYGVKD. The CDR3 consists of 13 residues. The CDR3 nucleotides are TGTGCCATAGCGGGGCCCCAACGAGATACGCAGTATTTT. It codes for CAIAGPQRDTQYF.

This clonotype was observed a few times. The chain has TRBV5-6 and TRBJ2-7, with D perhaps matching TRBD2 (5 bases). Germline V gives CDR1 SGHDT, CDR2 YYEEEE. The CDR3 runs 12 residues. The ends were cut back, 1 base at V and 5 bases at J, with 7 bases in the middle. CDR3 amino acids: CASSLSGNEQYV. In nucleotides, the CDR3 is TGTGCCAGCAGCTTGTCGGGGAACGAGCAGTACGTC.

The rearrangement links TRBV6-1 to TRBJ1-1; no clear D. In germline, CDR1 is MNHNS, CDR2 SASEGT. Trimming removed 4 bases at V and 6 bases at J, with 15 bases between. The CDR3 extends over 14 amino acids. The CDR3 DNA reads TGTGCCAGCAGTGCTCCCTCTTATCTTGCTGAAGCTTTCTTT. Protein sequence: CASSAPSYLAEAFF.